Listed below are T cell receptor beta chains from one sample, sequenced in a study of CD8+ T cells in alopecia areata. This table comes from immunoSEQ multiplex PCR, and its TCRdb copy is limited to in-frame clones, with some not included. The sample lists fewer than 250,000 clones, about two fifths occurring once. Sequences were derived from CD4+ T cells sorted from blood, sampled around week 31, from a patient treated with tofacitinib. The receptor source for this set is a human donor with alopecia areata. Both conserved end residues are trimmed from each CDR3. Fields, in order: V gene, J gene, CDR3 protein.

>TRBV6-5|TRBJ2-2
ASSKRELSTGELF
>TRBV7-9|TRBJ2-1
ASSLALAGGRQNEQF
>TRBV11-2|TRBJ1-1
ASSSRDRAYNTEAF
>TRBV30|TRBJ1-2
AWSVRTDGYT
>TRBV4-2|TRBJ2-2
ASSQEGIGELF
>TRBV7-9|TRBJ1-4
ASSLVQGGEKLF
>TRBV9|TRBJ2-3
ASSRTGNTQY
>TRBV25-1|TRBJ2-3
ASSMPATDTQY
>TRBV30|TRBJ1-2
AWSLTPLVSVDT
>TRBV9|TRBJ2-7
ASSVNWNTYEQY
>TRBV27|TRBJ2-3
ASSFGRGRDTQY
>TRBV6-5|TRBJ2-7
ASSFDRDRGSEQY
>TRBV6-5|TRBJ2-7
ASSLNPRGPAREQY
>TRBV30|TRBJ1-1
AWSRGTEAF
>TRBV30|TRBJ2-2
ASPGSGSYTGELF
>TRBV29-1|TRBJ2-3
SVTPSTDTQY
>TRBV29-1|TRBJ2-3
SVIRTSGTDTQY
>TRBV28|TRBJ2-5
ASSLTDETQY
>TRBV10-3|TRBJ1-2
AISDPGGSYGYT
>TRBV29-1|TRBJ1-1
SVLTGGLDTEAF
>TRBV5-1|TRBJ1-2
ASSLLQDYGYT
>TRBV7-8|TRBJ2-5
ASSLDFPGRQGETQY
>TRBV6-1|TRBJ2-6
ASSEMSGANVLT
>TRBV7-9|TRBJ1-1
ASSFVQGTTEAF
>TRBV11-2|TRBJ2-7
ASSLVRMGLAYEQY
>TRBV6-5|TRBJ1-2
ASSRDRENYGYT
>TRBV10-2|TRBJ2-7
ASSNTGTGNNEQY
>TRBV5-6|TRBJ2-5
ASSTARAGETQY
>TRBV7-3|TRBJ2-1
ASSLNLASYNEQF
>TRBV5-6|TRBJ2-7
ASSPQRRSYEQY
>TRBV27|TRBJ2-3
ASSPRGASTDTQY
>TRBV12-5|TRBJ2-3
ASGLGADTQY
>TRBV6-5|TRBJ2-4
ASQTSGRGNIQY
>TRBV30|TRBJ2-1
AWSVGRASEQF
>TRBV6-6|TRBJ1-6
AILIRRLH
>TRBV30|TRBJ2-5
AWSPRGETQY
>TRBV2|TRBJ2-7
ANGRPGQGAYEQY
>TRBV30|TRBJ2-7
AWGRVGIYEQY
>TRBV29-1|TRBJ2-7
SVVGLRPYEQY
>TRBV28|TRBJ2-6
ASFQAGAGANVLT
>TRBV6-6|TRBJ2-7
ASSLLAGQGEQY
>TRBV5-1|TRBJ2-5
ASSYLSQWVQETQY
>TRBV6-5|TRBJ1-2
ASTKRANYGYT
>TRBV19|TRBJ1-2
ASTYTAFNYGYT
>TRBV5-1|TRBJ1-2
ASSIRQGGYGYT
>TRBV14|TRBJ1-3
ASSQDWRSSGNTIY
>TRBV5-1|TRBJ1-2
ASSTADSRYGYT
>TRBV29-1|TRBJ2-7
SVAATGVVTYEQY
>TRBV30|TRBJ2-7
AWKATPSSYEQY
>TRBV11-2|TRBJ2-6
ASSSFRGTGSTGANVLT
>TRBV5-1|TRBJ1-1
ASSLQMNTEAF
>TRBV5-1|TRBJ1-6
ASSLEGRNNSPLH
>TRBV4-1|TRBJ2-4
ASSQERGTPGNIQY